This TCR beta chain was captured by sequencing in a study of PD-L1 blockade in urothelial cancer. In this sample, this clone turned up a few times. Clones were read by immunoSEQ multiplex PCR, and TCRdb kept only the in-frame ones, dropping some. This table has approximately 47,000 clones, around 83% appearing once. This CDR3 is 11 amino acids long. The V gene's germline CDR1 is MDHEN and CDR2 SYDVKM. Between the trimmed V and J ends, which lost 6 bases and 13 bases, there was a span of 15 bases. Time point indicated: pretreatment peripheral blood. Individual patients had between 1 and 8 samples, taken pretreatment and on-treatment.

The clonotype comes from a man between 50 and 59 years old with urothelial cancer. This specimen consisted of PBMCs, obtained around atezolizumab (anti-PD-L1) treatment. The chain combines TRBV28 with TRBJ1-2; D is perhaps TRBD1 (6 bases). CDR3 sequence: CASSRTEGCTF. In DNA form, the CDR3 reads TGTGCCAGCAGCAGGACAGAGGGATGCACCTTC.